Reported below is one TCR beta chain. Its target is unknown. Vbeta (60) and Jbeta (13) primers were used in the PCR. In the authors' methods: Approximately 80 million unique TCR beta chains, roughly 11 million of them shared, were counted by a later analysis. The table came from immunoSEQ multiplex PCR; TCRdb's copy has only in-frame clones and leaves some out. That table gives V, J and clone size, and the DNA gave D and trimming. This sample's table reports tens of thousands of clones. CDR1 is DFQATT, CDR2 SNEGSKA, per germline (reference sequence). This CDR3 has 10 amino acids. V gave up 3 bases and J gave up 11 bases, with 10 bases separating them. The sample is drawn from a study of cytomegalovirus exposure and HLA in healthy donors. For the study at large: Previous work identified roughly 120 million unique TCR beta sequences from roughly 180 million T cells. Study conclusions and caveats: Presence/absence analyses took donor sequencing depth as roughly uniform. Cytomegalovirus association was listed for about 150 TCR beta chains.

The origin of this receptor is a man between 45 and 60 years old in good health and CMV-seropositive. The sample consisted of PBMCs. The chain links TRBV20-1 to TRBJ1-1; TRBD1 might be the D (5 bases). The CDR3 bases are TGCAGTGCTAGGCAGGGTCCCGCTTTCTTT. It codes for CSARQGPAFF.